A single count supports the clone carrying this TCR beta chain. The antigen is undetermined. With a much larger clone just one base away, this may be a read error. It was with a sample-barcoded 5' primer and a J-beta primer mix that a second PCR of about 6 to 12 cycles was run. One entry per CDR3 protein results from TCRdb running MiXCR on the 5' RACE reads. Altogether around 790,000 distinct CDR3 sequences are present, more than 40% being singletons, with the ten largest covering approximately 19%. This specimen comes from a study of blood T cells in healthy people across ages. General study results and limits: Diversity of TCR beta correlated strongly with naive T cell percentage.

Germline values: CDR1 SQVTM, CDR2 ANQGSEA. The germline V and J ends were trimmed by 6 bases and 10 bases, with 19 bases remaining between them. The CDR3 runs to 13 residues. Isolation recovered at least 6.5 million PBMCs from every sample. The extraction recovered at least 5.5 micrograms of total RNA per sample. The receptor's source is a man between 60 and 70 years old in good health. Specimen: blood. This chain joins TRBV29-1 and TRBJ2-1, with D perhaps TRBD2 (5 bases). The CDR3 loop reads CSVTRVLAGEQFF. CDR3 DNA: TGCAGCGTCACTAGAGTACTCGCTGGGGAGCAGTTCTTC.